Below, 20 T cell receptor beta chains from the same sample are listed, as sequenced in a study of early T cells in non-severe SARS-CoV-2 infection (dated by TCRdb to the early 2020s). Library preparation employed 5' RACE. The sequencer listed for this sample is NextSeq 500. TCRdb reprocessed the public reads (quality trimming at Q25 with fastp, clone calling with MiXCR) and kept in-frame beta chains. Rows with a matching CDR3 protein are joined into one entry that keeps the most common DNA and genes. The sample has approximately 70,000 distinct CDR3 sequences on record, about 12% of them singletons. The ten largest clones capture roughly 16% of the sample. The sequencing used whole blood, collected at baseline. These receptors all stem from an adult who was a healthcare worker with PCR-confirmed SARS-CoV-2 infection or an uninfected control (not recorded which). The donor label of this sample is uncertain.

This clonotype was seen many times. This chain joins TRBV7-2 and TRBJ2-1; 8 nucleotides match TRBD2. The CDR3 runs to 13 residues. Germline assignment: CDR1 SGHTA and CDR2 FQGNSA. V dropped 3 bases and J dropped 9; count of bases not matched to a gene: 4. The CDR3 is CASSFGAGGEQFF. CDR3 in DNA: TGTGCCAGCAGCTTTGGTGCGGGAGGTGAGCAGTTCTTC. The complete variable domain, with remaining parts taken from reference TRBV7-2 and TRBJ2-1, reads GAGVSQSPSNKVTEKGKDVELRCDPISGHTALYWYRQSLGQGLEFLIYFQGNSAPDKSGLPSDRFSAERTGGSVSTLTIQRTQQEDSAVYLCASSFGAGGEQFFGPGTRLTVL.

The chain uses TRBV9 and TRBJ2-2; no clear D. CDR1 and CDR2 from the germline V gene are SGDLS and YYNGEE. V was cut by 4 bases and J by 2 bases, with 15 bases left in between. CDR3 length: 16 residues. CDR3 sequence: CASSSSISTNTGELFF. In nucleotides, the CDR3 is TGTGCCAGCAGCTCATCGATTAGCACTAACACCGGGGAGCTGTTTTTT.

This clonotype was seen more than once but under ten times. V gene TRBV27 combines with J gene TRBJ2-3; D ambiguous. The CDR3 runs 13 residues. The V gene lost 3 bases and the J gene lost 9 bases, with 13 bases spanning the gap. CDR1 is MNHEY and CDR2 is SMNVEV in the germline V gene (reference sequence). The CDR3 is CASSLWSTETQYF. CDR3 in DNA: TGTGCCAGCAGTTTGTGGTCCACGGAGACGCAGTATTTT.

The chain is built from TRBV19 and TRBJ2-1; TRBD2 might be the D (5 bases). Trimming removed 0 bases from V and 6 bases from J, with 15 bases in between. This CDR3 region has 16 residues. The V gene's germline CDR1 is LNHDA and CDR2 SQIVND (reference sequence). The CDR3 DNA reads as TGTGCCAGTAGTATAGATCCCGCAGCTAGCTCCAATGAGCAGTTCTTC. It encodes CASSIDPAASSNEQFF. Supplemented by reference TRBV19 and TRBJ2-1, the full variable domain reads DGGITQSPKYLFRKEGQNVTLSCEQNLNHDAMYWYRQDPGQGLRLIYYSQIVNDFQKGDIAEGYSVSREKKESFPLTVTSAQKNPTAFYLCASSIDPAASSNEQFFGPGTRLTVL.

The chain uses TRBV24-1 and TRBJ1-1; D remains unclear. Trimming shortened V by 9 bases and J by 4 bases, and 5 bases separated the two germline ends. This CDR3 comprises 10 residues. CDR1 KGHDR and CDR2 SFDVKD come from the germline V gene. Here the CDR3 DNA reads TGTGCCACCCCGTTCACTGAAGCTTTCTTT. Its protein is CATPFTEAFF.

This clonotype was seen only a few times. The chain combines TRBV6-2 or TRBV6-3 with TRBJ1-2; unclear D gene. The V gene lost 5 bases and the J gene lost 0 bases, with 4 bases spanning the gap. The CDR3 consists of 12 residues. Germline lookup yields CDR1 MNHEY and CDR2 SVGEGT. The CDR3 sequence: CASSETNYGYTF. Written as DNA, the CDR3 is TGTGCCAGCAGTGAAACTAACTATGGCTACACCTTC.

This clonotype was detected a few times. The V call is TRBV11-3, the J call TRBJ2-3, with D perhaps TRBD2 (6 bases). Trimming removed 4 bases from V and 5 bases from J, with 10 bases in between. Germline V gives CDR1 SGHNT, CDR2 YENEEA. CDR3 length equals 13 residues. CDR3 coding DNA: TGTGCCAGCAGCTCCGGGACTGTAGATACGCAGTATTTT. It yields the protein CASSSGTVDTQYF.

The chain links TRBV2 to TRBJ2-7, with D tentatively TRBD2 (5 bases). The CDR3 length is 13 residues. Trimming left V 6 bases short and J 2 bases short, with 11 bases between. CDR1 and CDR2 from the germline V gene are SNHLY and FYNNEI. In nucleotides, the CDR3 is TGTGCCAGCAGGGCCTCGGGAACCTACGAGCAGTACTTC. Its translation: CASRASGTYEQYF.

The chain recombines TRBV12-5 with TRBJ2-7, with 8 bases lining up with TRBD1. Trimming at V came to 5 bases and at J to 1 base, leaving 4 bases not matched to a gene. Germline CDR1 and CDR2: LGHNT and FRNRAP. The CDR3 sequence is 14 residues long. CDR3 DNA sequence: TGTGCTAGTGGTCAACAGGGGGTATCCTACGAGCAGTACTTC. This codes for CASGQQGVSYEQYF.

This clonotype was detected only once. As DNA, the CDR3 is TGTGCCAGCAGTGTCGCGGAAGTTACCTTC. Its translation: CASSVAEVTF. This chain uses TRBV6-1 with TRBJ1-2; unclear D gene. The CDR3 is 10 residues long. CDR1 and CDR2 (germline): MNHNS, SASEGT. The V and J ends lost 4 bases and 14 bases respectively, with 11 bases between them.

This chain joins TRBV20-1 and TRBJ2-7, with TRBD1 as a possible D gene (6 bases). Per germline, CDR1 DFQATT and CDR2 SNEGSKA (reference sequence). This CDR3 region has 16 residues. The CDR3, as DNA: TGCATCCCTCACCCATCTTTGGGGGCAAGGTCCTACGAGCAGTACTTC. It is translated as CIPHPSLGARSYEQYF.

This clonotype was counted at least ten times. The rearrangement uses TRBV20-1 and TRBJ1-5; 7 bases map to TRBD1. The germline V gene encodes CDR1 DFQATT and CDR2 SNEGSKA (reference sequence). V gave up 6 bases and J gave up 7 bases; unmatched junction bases: 12. The CDR3 extends over 14 amino acids. The CDR3 protein is CSAHQTGVLQPQHF. The CDR3 coding sequence is TGCAGTGCCCACCAAACAGGGGTTTTGCAGCCCCAGCATTTT.

In this sample, this clonotype turned up a few times. The rearrangement uses TRBV5-1 and TRBJ2-5; D may match TRBD1 or TRBD2 (6 bases each). The CDR3 extends over 15 amino acids. Germline V lookup: CDR1 SGHRS, CDR2 YFSETQ. V lost 0 bases and J lost 1, with 10 bases in between. The CDR3 sequence: CASSLAPGAQETQYF. CDR3 in DNA: TGCGCCAGCAGCTTGGCCCCGGGGGCCCAAGAGACCCAGTACTTC. The variable domain in full, completed from reference TRBV5-1 and TRBJ2-5, reads KAGVTQTPRYLIKTRGQQVTLSCSPISGHRSVSWYQQTPGQGLQFLFEYFSETQRNKGNFPGRFSGRQFSNSRSEMNVSTLELGDSALYLCASSLAPGAQETQYFGPGTRLLVL.

On this clonotype itself: The CDR3 ends on some other residue instead of the conserved phenylalanine or tryptophan, so this is likely a read error. No DNA is shown, since the ends of the CDR3 on it are uncertain; the CDR3 is the one TCRdb lists. The gene calls are TRBV29-1 and TRBJ1-2; the table calls TRBD1, which could not be checked here. Germline loops: CDR1 SQVTM, CDR2 ANQGSEA. The CDR3 is 8 residues long, ends included. This CDR3 is CSVEDGTV.

The chain joins TRBV10-1 to TRBJ1-1; D is ambiguous. V was trimmed by 4 bases and J by 5 bases, leaving 14 bases between them. The CDR3 extends over 14 amino acids. The germline CDR1 and CDR2 sequences are WNHNN and SYGVQD (reference sequence). As DNA, the CDR3 is TGCGCCAGCAGTGCCGGGTTAGACGGTACTGAAGCTTTCTTT. Protein: CASSAGLDGTEAFF.

This clonotype was picked up many times. The chain couples TRBV12-3 or TRBV12-4 to TRBJ1-5; possible D gene TRBD1, 6 bases. This CDR3 has 13 residues. The V gene lost 7 bases and the J gene lost 3 bases, with 10 bases spanning the gap. The CDR3 here is CASKQGLNQPQHF. The CDR3, as DNA: TGTGCCAGCAAACAGGGACTCAATCAGCCCCAGCATTTT.

This clonotype was counted only a few times. V and J are TRBV20-1 and TRBJ2-1; D is uncertain. Trimming stripped 2 bases from V and 8 bases from J, with 7 bases between. Per the germline V gene, CDR1 is DFQATT and CDR2 is SNEGSKA (reference sequence). The CDR3 loop spans 11 amino acids. CDR3 DNA sequence: TGCAGTGCTAGATATTGGGATGAGCAGTTCTTC. This gives the protein CSARYWDEQFF.

This clonotype was counted many times. J is TRBJ1-1 and V is TRBV5-4, with a possible D match to TRBD1 (5 bases). The CDR3 sequence is 14 residues long. Per the germline V gene, CDR1 is SGHNT and CDR2 is YYREEE (reference sequence). Trimming stripped 4 bases from V and 1 base from J, with 11 bases between. DNA for the CDR3: TGTGCCAGCAGCCCGGGACGGTCGAACACTGAAGCTTTCTTT. This encodes CASSPGRSNTEAFF.

There are many counts of this clonotype. This chain connects TRBV6-1 to TRBJ1-4, with no clear D. CDR1 MNHNS and CDR2 SASEGT come from the germline V gene. CDR3 size: 12 residues. Trimming took 7 bases from V and 8 from J, leaving 11 bases between them. The CDR3 DNA reads as TGTGCCAGCATCGAGCGGGGAGAAAAACTGTTTTTT. Its protein product is CASIERGEKLFF.

In its sample, this clonotype was seen many times. The genes are TRBV7-3 and TRBJ1-1, with D possibly matching TRBD1 (6 bases). V dropped 4 bases and J dropped 0 bases, with 12 bases sitting between them. The CDR3 has 15 residues. Germline V gene sequence: CDR1 SGHTA, CDR2 FQGTGA. The DNA for the CDR3 is TGTGCCAGCAGCTCCTCGGACAGCATGAACACTGAAGCTTTCTTT. Protein product: CASSSSDSMNTEAFF.